The rows below give T cell receptor beta chains drawn from one sample of a study of T cell repertoires in cytomegalovirus infection. Via MiXCR, TCRdb re-called the reads, giving one row per CDR3 protein. The sample yields fewer than 550,000 distinct CDR3 sequences, approximately 11% seen once. Sequencing used PBMCs. All receptors come from a human donor in good health (CMV status not recorded). Some clones in this sample may be carry-over from other donors' samples. The CDR3 runs from the conserved cysteine through the conserved F or W. Fields, in order: J gene, clone size, V gene, D gene, CDR3 protein, CDR3 DNA. The D gene is left open where the match is weak. Size is stated for part of the rows, as once, few or many counts, or as a class when the clone is expanded.

>TRBJ2-7|many|TRBV7-8|NA
CASSLAGTGSSYEQYF
TGTGCCAGCAGCTTAGCCGGTACAGGGAGCTCCTACGAGCAGTACTTC
>TRBJ2-3|many|TRBV7-2|NA
CASSSRFPTDTQYF
TGTGCCAGCAGCTCCCGGTTCCCCACAGATACGCAGTATTTT
>TRBJ1-4|NA|TRBV5-4|TRBD1
CASSFQGAPGEKLFF
TGTGCCAGCAGCTTTCAGGGGGCGCCTGGTGAAAAACTGTTTTTT
>TRBJ2-2|many|TRBV6-5|TRBD1
CASRRQGANTGELFF
TGTGCCAGCAGACGACAGGGTGCGAACACCGGGGAGCTGTTTTTT
>TRBJ2-7|NA|TRBV2|TRBD2
CASSDSVLAGTYEQYF
TGTGCCAGCAGTGATTCGGTTCTAGCGGGGACCTACGAGCAGTACTTC
>TRBJ2-7|many|TRBV7-6|NA
CASSLAPTSAPEQYF
TGTGCCAGCAGCTTAGCTCCGACTAGTGCCCCGGAGCAGTACTTC
>TRBJ1-4|many|TRBV7-3|TRBD1
CASSRQGFGATNEKLFF
TGTGCCAGCAGCCGACAGGGGTTCGGGGCAACTAATGAAAAACTGTTTTTT
>TRBJ1-1|many|TRBV28|NA
CASSSIPGRGNTEAFF
TGTGCCAGCAGTTCCATTCCGGGGCGGGGCAACACTGAAGCTTTCTTT
>TRBJ1-4|many|TRBV12-3/TRBV12-4|NA
CASRGENEKLFF
TGTGCCAGCAGGGGTGAAAATGAAAAACTGTTTTTT
>TRBJ2-3|few|TRBV12-3/TRBV12-4|TRBD2
CASSLAGEGTDTQYF
TGTGCCAGCAGTCTAGCGGGAGAGGGCACAGATACGCAGTATTTT
>TRBJ2-7|many|TRBV6-5|TRBD1
CASSYSFRGPGEQYF
TGTGCCAGCAGTTACAGTTTCAGGGGGCCAGGCGAGCAGTACTTC
>TRBJ2-5|NA|TRBV5-1|NA
CASSVASAQETQYF
TGCGCCAGCAGCGTTGCTAGCGCTCAAGAGACCCAGTACTTC